This T cell receptor beta chain comes out of a study of radiation and T cells in renal cell carcinoma. Study-level findings and limits: In blood, top tumor clones expanded by 2 weeks, shrinking by 4.

V was pared by 1 base and J by 1 base, with 13 bases of the junction left unmatched. The CDR3 loop spans 19 amino acids. Germline V gives CDR1 KGHSH, CDR2 LQKENI. Points on this clone: What it binds is not known.

Measured with immunoSEQ multiplex PCR; TCRdb has only the in-frame clones, and not every one. The data hold some 150,000 clones, with 88% observed a single time. The time point here: baseline pretreatment blood. Treatment of the sample: 15 Gy SBRT to primary tumor, nephrectomy 4 weeks later. Radiation-treated patients gave blood at baseline, week 2 and week 4. J is TRBJ1-1 and V is TRBV18; 9 nucleotides agree with TRBD1. This material consisted of blood, taken from a patient whose treatment included radiotherapy and nephrectomy. This clonotype was obtained from a woman between 50 and 59 years old with renal cell carcinoma. The CDR3 nucleotides read TGTGCCAGCTCACCACTGGGACAGGGCCCCACCAGAGGGAACACTGAAGCTTTCTTT. It specifies CASSPLGQGPTRGNTEAFF.